These T cell receptor beta chains were read from a single sample in a study of beta chain features in type 1 diabetes. Clones were sequenced by immunoSEQ multiplex PCR, and TCRdb holds only the in-frame ones, with some missing. Among under 300,000 clones listed, about 20% were seen once. Source material: naive CD4+ T cells from blood. The receptors originated from a middle-aged woman with type 1 diabetes. Both conserved end residues are part of each CDR3. The order of the fields is D gene, J gene, V gene, clone size, CDR3 DNA, CDR3 protein. A D gene is named only where the DNA matches it firmly. Not every row has a clone size; where given, it reads once, few, many or a size class.

NA,TRBJ2-5,TRBV9,few,TGTGCCAGCAGCGTAGGACACTATCGGGGGCAAGAGACCCAGTACTTC,CASSVGHYRGQETQYF
TRBD2,TRBJ2-1,TRBV7-2,NA,TGTGCCAGCAGCTGGGGGGGATGGGAGTTCTTC,CASSWGGWEFF
TRBD1,TRBJ1-1,TRBV7-9,few,TGTGCCAGCAGCCTCTGGACAGGGGGAGGGAACACTGAAGCTTTCTTT,CASSLWTGGGNTEAFF
NA,TRBJ2-5,TRBV6-6,NA,TGTGCCAGCAGTTACCCTACTGGACAGACCCAAGAGACCCAGTACTTC,CASSYPTGQTQETQYF
TRBD2,TRBJ2-5,TRBV5-1,few,TGCGCCAGCAGCTTGGGGTCGGGGGGAGAGGAGACCCAGTACTTC,CASSLGSGGEETQYF
TRBD1,TRBJ2-1,TRBV30,few,TGTGCCTGGATGGACAGGGCAGACGAGCAGTTCTTC,CAWMDRADEQFF
NA,TRBJ2-2,TRBV19,NA,TGTGCCAGTAGCCCCGTTCCGCCGGGCACCGGGGAGCTGTTTTTT,CASSPVPPGTGELFF
NA,TRBJ1-3,TRBV5-1,NA,TGCGCCAGCAGCTTGAGACAGGACTTTTCTGGAAACACCATATATTTT,CASSLRQDFSGNTIYF
NA,TRBJ1-2,TRBV4-3,NA,TGCGCCAGCAGCCGAACAGGGTACAACTATGGCTACACCTTC,CASSRTGYNYGYTF
NA,TRBJ2-4,TRBV7-2,NA,TGTGCCAGCAGCTTAGCCGGGGAAAGCATTCAGTACTTC,CASSLAGESIQYF
NA,TRBJ2-2,TRBV29-1,NA,TGCAGCGTTGTTTGGGGCCTCGGCACCGGGGAGCTGTTTTTT,CSVVWGLGTGELFF
TRBD2,TRBJ2-4,TRBV14,few,TGTGCCAGCAGCCATCAGGGACTAATAAACATTCAGTACTTC,CASSHQGLINIQYF
TRBD1,TRBJ1-6,TRBV4-3,NA,TGCGCCAGCAGCCAGGTGACAGGGGCTAATTCACCCCTCCACTTT,CASSQVTGANSPLHF
TRBD1,TRBJ1-3,TRBV29-1,few,TGCAGCGTGCGACAGGGGGCTGGAAACACCATATATTTT,CSVRQGAGNTIYF
TRBD1,TRBJ1-1,TRBV29-1,few,TGCAGCATTCCGGGACAGGGCGCGGGTGTCACTGAAGCTTTCTTT,CSIPGQGAGVTEAFF
TRBD1,TRBJ1-6,TRBV10-3,NA,TGTGCCATCAGTGAGTCGCGGGGGACAGGGACTTCACCCCTCCACTTT,CAISESRGTGTSPLHF
NA,TRBJ2-3,TRBV25-1,few,TGTGCCAGCAGTGAATCAACAGGAGCCACAGATACGCAGTATTTT,CASSESTGATDTQYF
TRBD2,TRBJ2-1,TRBV29-1,few,TGCAGCGGCCTGGGACTAGCGGGAGTTGAGCAGTTCTTC,CSGLGLAGVEQFF